This T cell receptor beta chain was observed in a study of blood T cell repertoires in COVID-19. Study context: Collection of acute and convalescent COVID-19 samples took place in the United States, Italy and Spain. Sample material is recorded as cDNA or gDNA derived from T cells, B-cell-depleted T cells, or PBMCs.

Under the authors' procedure: Reference gene primer amplification yielded estimated nucleated cell counts. Sequencing used immunoSEQ multiplex PCR; TCRdb keeps in-frame clones, though not all of them. V and J calls plus clone size are reproduced from that table; the DNA served to infer D and trimming. Among fewer than 120,000 clones listed, approximately 80% were seen once. This clone has just a few counts. The germline V gene has CDR1 SGDLS and CDR2 YYNGEE. The CDR3 has 15 amino acids. V dropped 3 bases and J dropped 2; count of bases not matched to a gene: 4. The TCR originated in a woman in her sixties with acute or convalescent COVID-19. The sample was peripheral blood. This rearrangement joins TRBV9 to TRBJ2-1; 8 bases map to TRBD2. CDR3 residues: CASSAAGGPYNEQFF. CDR3 nucleotide sequence: TGTGCCAGCAGCGCTGCGGGGGGTCCCTACAATGAGCAGTTCTTC.